The 7 T cell receptor beta chains listed next were all sequenced from one sample in a study of T cells after yellow fever vaccination. TCRdb called the 5' RACE reads again in MiXCR, with one record for every CDR3 protein. The sample holds roughly 160,000 distinct CDR3 sequences, around 7.2% seen once. The sample in question was CD4+ T cells sorted from PBMCs, obtained 5 to 6 days after the first yellow fever vaccination. These receptors were taken from a man aged 18-30 years who received the YFV17D yellow fever vaccine.

This clonotype was seen a handful of times. The chain employs TRBV5-5 and TRBJ1-2; D might be TRBD1 (5 bases). Per germline, CDR1 SGHKS and CDR2 YYEKEE (reference sequence). V was shortened by 4 bases and J by 1 base, with 14 bases between the two germline ends. This CDR3 is 15 amino acids long. The CDR3 DNA follows: TGTGCCAGCAGCGTGACGGGGGGAGGTAACTATGGCTACACCTTC. It specifies CASSVTGGGNYGYTF.

This clonotype was counted ten times or more. The J gene is TRBJ2-1, the V gene TRBV5-1; TRBD1 might be the D (7 bases). The CDR3 loop spans 16 amino acids. The V gene's germline CDR1 is SGHRS and CDR2 YFSETQ. Trimming took off 0 bases at V and 9 bases at J, with 19 bases between the two ends. The CDR3 DNA reads TGCGCCAGCAGCTTGGAACCTCAGGGGGGTTATAGTGAGCAGTTCTTC. This gives the protein CASSLEPQGGYSEQFF.

This clonotype was observed a few times. The CDR3 protein is CASSSPGTALGGYTF. CDR3 coding DNA: TGTGCCAGCAGTTCCCCCGGGACAGCCTTGGGAGGCTACACCTTC. J is TRBJ1-2 and V is TRBV6-5; 7 nucleotides match TRBD1. Trimming at V came to 4 bases and at J to 8 bases, leaving 13 bases not matched to a gene. The CDR3 covers 15 residues. Germline CDR1 is MNHEY and CDR2 is SVGAGI.

This clonotype was counted a few times. CDR3 region: CASSESTGTNVLTF. The CDR3 nucleotides read TGTGCCAGCAGCGAATCGACAGGGACCAACGTCCTGACTTTC. The chain combines TRBV5-6 with TRBJ2-6, with TRBD1 identical over 7 bases. J gave up 8 bases and V 4 bases, and 6 bases lay outside the gene matches. Germline-derived CDR1 and CDR2 are SGHDT and YYEEEE. The CDR3 runs to 14 residues.

This clonotype was seen many times. In DNA, the CDR3 is TGTGCCAGCAAAACAGGGGTTGGCTATGGCTACACCTTC. Amino acid sequence: CASKTGVGYGYTF. The chain employs TRBV6-5 and TRBJ1-2; 7 bases agree with TRBD1. V shed 7 bases, J shed 4 bases, and the junction held 6 bases outside the gene matches. Germline CDR1 and CDR2: MNHEY and SVGAGI. CDR3 size: 13 residues.

The genes are TRBV4-3 and TRBJ1-4; TRBD1 is a possible D gene (5 bases). The germline V and J ends were trimmed by 4 bases and 3 bases, with 15 bases remaining between them. The CDR3 has 16 residues. Germline V gene sequence: CDR1 LGHNA, CDR2 YSLEER. CDR3 sequence reads: CASSRTAGRANEKLFF. The CDR3 region has the DNA TGCGCCAGCAGCCGAACTGCAGGGCGGGCTAATGAAAAACTGTTTTTT.

This clonotype was picked up a small number of times. The rearrangement joins TRBV7-8 to TRBJ1-1; D uncertain. CDR1 and CDR2 (germline): SGHVS, FQNEAQ. The CDR3 has 13 residues. Trimming cost V 4 bases and J 5 bases, with 11 bases left between them. CDR3 loop: CASSSDLETEAFF. DNA for the CDR3: TGTGCCAGCAGCTCAGACCTAGAAACTGAAGCTTTCTTT.